The 21 T cell receptor beta chains listed next were all sequenced from one sample in a study of blood T cells in healthy people across ages. Together with a sample-barcoded 5' primer, a J-beta primer mix was included in a second PCR lasting about 6 to 11 cycles. One entry per CDR3 protein results from TCRdb running MiXCR on the 5' RACE reads. The sample carries under 850,000 distinct CDR3 sequences, around 34% recorded once. Sequencing input: blood. Every receptor here comes from a man aged 18 to 29 in good health.

The chain recombines TRBV20-1 with TRBJ2-1; 11 bases are shared with TRBD2. The germline V gene encodes CDR1 DFQATT and CDR2 SNEGSKA (reference sequence). The CDR3 has 15 residues. Unmatched junction bases numbered 7, after V lost 6 bases and J lost 3 bases. CDR3 DNA sequence: TGCAGTGCGTTTAGCGGGGGGGCGAACTACAATGAGCAGTTCTTC. Translating gives CSAFSGGANYNEQFF.

Details on this clonotype: The junction departs from germline at one end; a sequencing error may be responsible. The chain joins TRBV12-3 or TRBV12-4 to TRBJ2-5; 10 nucleotides match TRBD2. CDR3 length: 16 amino acids. Here the CDR3 DNA reads TGTGCCGGCAGTTTACGGAGCGGGGGGGCGTTCAATGAGCAGTACTTC. Its protein is CAGSLRSGGAFNEQYF.

This chain links TRBV5-5 with TRBJ2-4; 10 bases align to TRBD1. TRBJ2-7 explains the end of the DNA better; the J call may be wrong. Germline V gene sequence: CDR1 SGHKS, CDR2 YYEKEE (reference sequence). This CDR3 spans 17 amino acids. CDR3 residues: CASIPGLRQGALSEQYF. CDR3 sequence (DNA): TGTGCCAGCATCCCGGGGTTACGACAGGGGGCCCTTAGCGAGCAGTACTTC.

The V call is TRBV4-3, the J call TRBJ1-2; the D is unclear. The CDR3 totals 15 residues. V lost 1 base, J lost 4 bases, and 13 bases lay in between. In germline, CDR1 is LGHNA, CDR2 YSLEER. As DNA, the CDR3 is TGCGCCAGCAGCCAAGGTATTGGACGGTCCTATGGCTACACCTTC. Its protein is CASSQGIGRSYGYTF.

V usage is TRBV7-2 and J usage is TRBJ2-1; D not certain. CDR1 is SGHTA and CDR2 is FQGNSA in the germline V gene. The V gene lost 1 base and the J gene lost 8 bases, with 18 bases spanning the gap. This CDR3 region has 16 residues. The CDR3 is CASSLDGVASRDEQFF. CDR3 nucleotide sequence: TGTGCCAGCAGCTTAGACGGCGTAGCTAGTAGGGATGAGCAGTTCTTC.

This clonotype was seen at least ten times. This chain joins TRBV20-1 and TRBJ2-1; D not resolved. Per germline, CDR1 DFQATT and CDR2 SNEGSKA (reference sequence). The CDR3 sequence is 10 residues long. V lost 2 bases, J lost 12 bases, and 8 bases lay in between. CDR3 sequence reads: CSARFNGQFF. The CDR3 DNA is TGCAGTGCTAGATTTAACGGGCAGTTCTTC.

The chain employs TRBV7-2 and TRBJ2-2, with D unresolved. Germline lookup yields CDR1 SGHTA and CDR2 FQGNSA. There are 15 residues in the CDR3. V lost 2 bases to trimming and J lost 4 bases, with 11 bases between them. The CDR3 nucleotides read TGTGCCAGCAGCTTATCGTCGGGTTTCACCGGGGAGCTGTTTTTT. Its translation: CASSLSSGFTGELFF. Full variable domain (rest looked up from reference TRBV7-2 and TRBJ2-2): GAGVSQSPSNKVTEKGKDVELRCDPISGHTALYWYRQSLGQGLEFLIYFQGNSAPDKSGLPSDRFSAERTGGSVSTLTIQRTQQEDSAVYLCASSLSSGFTGELFFGEGSRLTVL.

This rearrangement joins TRBV20-1 to TRBJ1-5; possibly TRBD1 for D (6 bases). V gave up 4 bases and J gave up 7 bases, with 11 bases separating them. The CDR3 sequence is 12 residues long. Germline values: CDR1 DFQATT, CDR2 SNEGSKA (reference sequence). The CDR3, as DNA: TGCAGTGCTAAGACAGGAAAGCAGCCCCAGCATTTT. Residues: CSAKTGKQPQHF.

This clonotype appeared a few times. The chain uses TRBV28 and TRBJ1-2; possible D gene TRBD1, 5 bases. The CDR3 contains 14 residues. Germline CDR1 is MDHEN and CDR2 is SYDVKM. V was pared by 2 bases and J by 5 bases, with 12 bases between. CDR3 DNA: TGTGCCAGCAGTTTAGGGGCAGGGCAATATGGCTACACCTTC. It codes for CASSLGAGQYGYTF.

Turning to this clonotype: Germline is not matched at one junction end, which may reflect a read error. The chain carries TRBV30 and TRBJ2-7; TRBD2 might be the D (6 bases). The DNA end lines up better with TRBJ2-5; the J call may be wrong. Germline V gene sequence: CDR1 GTSNPN, CDR2 SVGIG (reference sequence). CDR3 size: 11 residues. The CDR3 spells CAGRIEETQYF. The CDR3 nucleotides are TGTGCCGGGAGGATAGAAGAGACCCAGTACTTC.

This rearrangement joins TRBV11-2 to TRBJ2-1, with 12 bases identical to TRBD2. Trimming removed 4 bases from V and 2 bases from J; junction bases left unmatched: 9. The V gene's germline CDR1 is SGHAT and CDR2 FQNNGV. The CDR3 runs to 18 residues. The CDR3 DNA reads TGTGCCAGCAGCTCCCGGACTAGCGGGGTCTATGCCTACAATGAGCAGTTCTTC. Translated, it gives CASSSRTSGVYAYNEQFF.

About this clonotype itself: A much larger clone differs by one base, so this may be a read error. The chain carries TRBV2 and TRBJ2-1; D call uncertain. This CDR3 contains 12 residues. Germline V gene lookup returns CDR1 SNHLY and CDR2 FYNNEI. V shed 6 bases and J shed 13 bases, with 16 bases lying between them. The CDR3 DNA sequence: TGTGCCAGCAGAGGTCAGAAAAACATTCAGTTCTTC. It yields the protein CASRGQKNIQFF.

J is TRBJ1-1 and V is TRBV6-5; 8 bases are a match to TRBD1. The germline V gene has CDR1 MNHEY and CDR2 SVGAGI. The CDR3 has 16 residues. V gave up 0 bases and J gave up 1 base; unmatched junction bases: 4. CDR3: CASSYSFQGANTEAFF. CDR3 nucleotide sequence: TGTGCCAGCAGTTACTCCTTCCAGGGGGCGAACACTGAAGCTTTCTTT.

This chain uses TRBV12-3 or TRBV12-4 with TRBJ1-1; D remains ambiguous. V shed 6 bases and J shed 0 bases, with 8 bases lying between them. This CDR3 spans 13 amino acids. The CDR3 spells CASRIRVNTEAFF. In DNA form, the CDR3 reads TGTGCCAGCAGAATCCGGGTGAACACTGAAGCTTTCTTT.

This clonotype was counted only a few times. This rearrangement joins TRBV30 to TRBJ2-5; 8 nucleotides match TRBD2. The CDR3 covers 15 residues. J lost 11 bases, V lost 5 bases, and 19 bases had no gene match. CDR1 GTSNPN and CDR2 SVGIG come from the germline V gene (reference sequence). The CDR3, as DNA: TGTGCCTGGGGGCCGGGAGGGACCCTCTACAATGAGCAGTACTTC. Its protein product is CAWGPGGTLYNEQYF.

The chain combines TRBV4-3 with TRBJ1-5; TRBD1 agrees at 7 bases. The CDR3 loop spans 15 amino acids. Trimming removed 3 bases from V and 9 bases from J; junction bases left unmatched: 11. Looked up from germline, CDR1 is LGHNA and CDR2 is YSLEER. The CDR3 here is CASSQAHRGSRPQHF. DNA for the CDR3: TGCGCCAGCAGCCAGGCACACAGGGGCAGCCGGCCCCAGCATTTT.

The genes are TRBV4-1 and TRBJ2-4, with 9 bases aligning to TRBD1. The DNA end favors TRBJ2-7, so the J call may be wrong. CDR3 size: 13 residues. CDR1 and CDR2 (germline): MGHRA, YSYEKL. CDR3 in amino acids: CASSWDRDYEQYF. The CDR3 DNA reads as TGCGCCAGCAGCTGGGACAGGGACTACGAGCAGTACTTC.

This chain uses TRBV27 with TRBJ1-1; D possibly corresponds to TRBD1 (5 bases). Deletions cut 8 bases from V and 3 bases from J, with 16 bases between. CDR1 is MNHEY, CDR2 SMNVEV, per germline (reference sequence). The CDR3 has 14 amino acids. CDR3 in amino acids: CASGRDGADTEAFF. CDR3 DNA sequence: TGTGCCAGCGGACGGGACGGGGCGGACACTGAAGCTTTCTTT.

This clonotype appeared once. The chain combines TRBV28 with TRBJ2-4; D ambiguous. The J call may be wrong; the DNA end is better matched by TRBJ2-7. CDR1 is MDHEN and CDR2 is SYDVKM in the germline V gene. This CDR3 is built from 12 residues. CDR3 coding DNA: TGTGCCAGCAGGAGACGGTATAGCGAGCAGTACTTC. It is translated as CASRRRYSEQYF.

This chain uses TRBV4-1 with TRBJ2-2; 9 positions match TRBD2. Trimming cost V 3 bases and J 3 bases; bases outside gene matches: 11. The length of the CDR3 is 18 residues. Germline CDR1 and CDR2: MGHRA and YSYEKL. This CDR3 is CASSQLLAGMMDTGELFF. The CDR3 coding sequence is TGCGCCAGCAGCCAGTTGCTAGCGGGGATGATGGACACCGGGGAGCTGTTTTTT.

V is TRBV12-3 or TRBV12-4 and J is TRBJ2-5; D is unclear. This CDR3 is built from 15 residues. Trimming pared 2 bases from V and 2 bases from J, leaving 12 bases between. The CDR3 DNA is TGTGCCAGCAGTTTATTGTTGGGCAGACAAGAGACCCAGTACTTC. Its protein product is CASSLLLGRQETQYF.